The T cell receptor (beta chain) described here comes from a study of control samples from healthy donors and cancer patients (dated by TCRdb to 2019 to 2021). Libraries were prepared through the immunoSEQ multiplex PCR assay. Sourced from immuneACCESS, this table was stored by TCRdb with only in-frame sequences that have V and J called. A share of the clones is absent; for the studies checked, an unresolved V gene accounts for under half, and the remainder has no known explanation. The sample includes about 190,000 clones, with approximately 90% observed a single time. Over 1.5% of the sample goes to the ten largest clones. This clone was counted only a few times. It lacks a known antigen. No much larger clone exists at a distance of one base, and base qualities are not known. The CDR3 starts with the cysteine, ends with the phenylalanine, and has 15 residues. Only the CDR3 DNA is retained, 45 bases long and in frame from the first base. Here V drops 7 bases and J drops 1 base, and the junction holds 6 bases not matched to any gene. From a lookup of the germline V gene (reference sequence), CDR1 and CDR2 are SEHNR and FQNEAQ.

Specimen: blood. This TCR was recovered from a man aged 30 to 39 in good health. The V and J segments used are TRBV7-9 and TRBJ2-2; 7 bases in the junction line up with TRBD1. Read as DNA, the sequence is TGTGCCAGCAACGCCGGGACAGTGAACACCGGGGAGCTGTTTTTT. This translates into CASNAGTVNTGELFF.